A selection of T cell receptor beta chains follows, all from one sample in a study of cytomegalovirus exposure and HLA in healthy donors. Here immunoSEQ multiplex PCR was the method, and the copy in TCRdb shows in-frame clones only, minus some. This table has roughly 200,000 clones, approximately 86% appearing once. What was sequenced was PBMCs. These receptors came from a young woman in good health and CMV-seronegative. CDR3s include the opening cysteine and the closing phenylalanine or tryptophan. A D gene is named only where the DNA matches it firmly. Size is omitted from some rows. Given values are once, few, many or a class for expanded clones.

cdr3_aa: CASRSGRPIDTQYF
cdr3_nt: TGTGCCAGCAGGTCAGGGAGGCCCATTGATACGCAGTATTTT
clone_size: -
j_call: TRBJ2-3
d_call: -
v_call: TRBV27

cdr3_aa: CASSLAANTEAFF
cdr3_nt: TGTGCCAGCAGCTTAGCGGCCAACACTGAAGCTTTCTTT
clone_size: -
j_call: TRBJ1-1
d_call: -
v_call: TRBV7-2

cdr3_aa: CASSSQGRETQYF
cdr3_nt: TGCGCCAGCAGCTCACAGGGGCGGGAGACCCAGTACTTC
clone_size: -
j_call: TRBJ2-5
d_call: TRBD1
v_call: TRBV5-1

cdr3_aa: CASSLGTNEKLFF
cdr3_nt: TGTGCCAGCAGCCTAGGGACAAATGAAAAACTGTTTTTT
clone_size: few
j_call: TRBJ1-4
d_call: -
v_call: TRBV7-2

cdr3_aa: CAWSPSATSPYEQYF
cdr3_nt: TGTGCCTGGAGTCCCTCGGCGACTAGCCCCTACGAGCAGTACTTC
clone_size: -
j_call: TRBJ2-7
d_call: TRBD2
v_call: TRBV30

cdr3_aa: CASSLMAGGVQETQYF
cdr3_nt: TGCGCCAGCAGCTTGATGGCGGGGGGAGTCCAAGAGACCCAGTACTTC
clone_size: once
j_call: TRBJ2-5
d_call: TRBD2
v_call: TRBV5-1

cdr3_aa: CASSLLGQGGDTEAFF
cdr3_nt: TGTGCCAGCAGCTTGTTGGGACAGGGTGGGGACACTGAAGCTTTCTTT
clone_size: -
j_call: TRBJ1-1
d_call: TRBD1
v_call: TRBV5-6

cdr3_aa: CASSIVEGRTEAFF
cdr3_nt: TGTGCCAGTAGTATAGTGGAGGGACGCACTGAAGCTTTCTTT
clone_size: -
j_call: TRBJ1-1
d_call: -
v_call: TRBV19

cdr3_aa: CASSTGTGGAGELFF
cdr3_nt: TGTGCCAGCAGTACTGGGACAGGGGGGGCCGGGGAGCTGTTTTTT
clone_size: once
j_call: TRBJ2-2
d_call: TRBD1
v_call: TRBV27

cdr3_aa: CASSQNFYEQYF
cdr3_nt: TGTGCCAGCAGCCAGAATTTCTACGAGCAGTACTTC
clone_size: -
j_call: TRBJ2-7
d_call: -
v_call: TRBV5-5